This T cell receptor beta chain is from a study of CD8+ T cells in alopecia areata. The study, taken as a whole, reports: TCRs were shared less clearly across patients than in mice, possibly for HLA-related reasons. Greater clonality was observed in lesional scalp samples, especially alopecia totalis/universalis, versus normal scalp.

J gave up 2 bases and V 3 bases, and 8 bases lay outside the gene matches. The CDR3 runs 17 residues. Germline CDR1 reads MDHEN; CDR2 reads SYDVKM. This clone has only a few counts. As yet, its antigen is unknown. The researchers isolated CD4+ and CD8+ T cells from PBMCs by sorting. Once RNA had been extracted, it was reverse transcribed into cDNA to act as the sequencing template. This table comes from immunoSEQ multiplex PCR, and its TCRdb copy is limited to in-frame clones, with some not included. The table lists about 150,000 clones, roughly 50% of them singletons. The rearrangement links TRBV28 to TRBJ2-7; 12 bases agree with TRBD2. The sequence came from a human donor in good health. Source material: CD4+ T cells sorted from blood. CDR3 sequence: CASSFGLAGIRTYEQYF. Here the CDR3 DNA reads TGTGCCAGCAGTTTTGGACTAGCGGGAATACGCACCTACGAGCAGTACTTC. Full variable domain (missing parts from reference TRBV28 and TRBJ2-7): DVKVTQSSRYLVKRTGEKVFLECVQDMDHENMFWYRQDPGLGLRLIYFSYDVKMKEKGDIPEGYSVSREKKERFSLILESASTNQTSMYLCASSFGLAGIRTYEQYFGPGTRLTVT.